The rows below give T cell receptor beta chains drawn from one sample of a study of T cells in Graves' hyperthyroidism and ophthalmopathy. TCRdb reprocessed the multiplex PCR reads with MiXCR, giving one entry per CDR3 protein. The sample includes under 450,000 distinct CDR3 sequences, roughly a sixth of them seen just once. Sequencing was done on a sample of blood. These TCRs come from a woman in her 30s with Graves' hyperthyroidism that later progressed to Graves' ophthalmopathy. CDR3s include the opening cysteine and the closing phenylalanine or tryptophan. Fields, in order: V gene, CDR3 protein.

V gene: TRBV4-2; CDR3 protein: CASSFGSRGDTQYF
V gene: TRBV5-1; CDR3 protein: CASSLVAPSGSAKNIQYF
V gene: TRBV12-3/TRBV12-4; CDR3 protein: CASSLGQGNQPQHF
V gene: TRBV6-1; CDR3 protein: CASSPTGGHEQYF
V gene: TRBV5-1; CDR3 protein: CASSLAPYPYNEQFF
V gene: TRBV2; CDR3 protein: CASNRQGQQETQYF
V gene: TRBV27; CDR3 protein: CASSLSSGVISYEQYF
V gene: TRBV27; CDR3 protein: CASSIKQGSSGGYTF
V gene: TRBV20-1; CDR3 protein: CSASGGRATYEQYF
V gene: TRBV3-1; CDR3 protein: CASSQEWVEGETQYF
V gene: TRBV5-1; CDR3 protein: CASSLSGIQETQYF
V gene: TRBV19; CDR3 protein: CASTRSANTGELFF
V gene: TRBV3-1; CDR3 protein: CASSQDQPGRSYNEQFF
V gene: TRBV6-1; CDR3 protein: CASSGPGYSNQPQHF
V gene: TRBV29-1; CDR3 protein: CSVAGDNSYEQYF
V gene: TRBV7-8; CDR3 protein: CASSARVSSYEQYF
V gene: TRBV24-1; CDR3 protein: CATSDILAGEVNEQFF
V gene: TRBV29-1; CDR3 protein: CSVDGEWSARTEAFF
V gene: TRBV20-1; CDR3 protein: CSARDPARQGAWVGGDEQYF
V gene: TRBV28; CDR3 protein: CANGTAHSSYNEQFF
V gene: TRBV20-1; CDR3 protein: CSARVKDRGYTEAFF
V gene: TRBV28; CDR3 protein: CASIPTTGRYTDTQYF
V gene: TRBV27; CDR3 protein: CASGQGLAGSLSTDTQYF
V gene: TRBV7-9; CDR3 protein: CASSSGGTGGTYEQYF
V gene: TRBV12-3/TRBV12-4; CDR3 protein: CASSSALDRRGGYGYTF
V gene: TRBV12-3/TRBV12-4; CDR3 protein: CASSQRAGKGTDTQYF
V gene: TRBV11-2; CDR3 protein: CASSLAQGAFRNEQFF
V gene: TRBV10-1; CDR3 protein: CASSEAGGSTEAFF
V gene: TRBV29-1; CDR3 protein: CSVGPATNEKLFF
V gene: TRBV28; CDR3 protein: CASSVHQASSNEQFF
V gene: TRBV6-2/TRBV6-3; CDR3 protein: CASSKILGNTIYF
V gene: TRBV6-2/TRBV6-3; CDR3 protein: CASMGQGGYGELFF
V gene: TRBV25-1; CDR3 protein: CASSQTFEETQYF
V gene: TRBV20-1; CDR3 protein: CSATPGQGPSYEQYF
V gene: TRBV11-3; CDR3 protein: CASSLLGVGEQFF
V gene: TRBV27; CDR3 protein: CASSLVGPNEQYF
V gene: TRBV27; CDR3 protein: CASRPGFLDSPLHF
V gene: TRBV30; CDR3 protein: CALKKGPEYF
V gene: TRBV29-1; CDR3 protein: CSVEDPRSDRDGYTF
V gene: TRBV28; CDR3 protein: CASSPGPEMNTEAFF
V gene: TRBV5-5; CDR3 protein: CASSLVEHYTDTQYF
V gene: TRBV13; CDR3 protein: CASSYSNDGSTDTQYF
V gene: TRBV4-1; CDR3 protein: CASSQDEGPGSYNEQFF
V gene: TRBV28; CDR3 protein: CASAFVGPYEQYF
V gene: TRBV11-2; CDR3 protein: CASSTGTGLDYEQYF
V gene: TRBV15; CDR3 protein: CATSRRRDRAFSGNTIYF
V gene: TRBV6-1; CDR3 protein: CASSVLLAGGPQETQYF
V gene: TRBV6-2/TRBV6-3; CDR3 protein: CASSYFSPSNQPQHF
V gene: TRBV4-1; CDR3 protein: CASSKSNEKLFF
V gene: TRBV14; CDR3 protein: CASSQGLAETQYF